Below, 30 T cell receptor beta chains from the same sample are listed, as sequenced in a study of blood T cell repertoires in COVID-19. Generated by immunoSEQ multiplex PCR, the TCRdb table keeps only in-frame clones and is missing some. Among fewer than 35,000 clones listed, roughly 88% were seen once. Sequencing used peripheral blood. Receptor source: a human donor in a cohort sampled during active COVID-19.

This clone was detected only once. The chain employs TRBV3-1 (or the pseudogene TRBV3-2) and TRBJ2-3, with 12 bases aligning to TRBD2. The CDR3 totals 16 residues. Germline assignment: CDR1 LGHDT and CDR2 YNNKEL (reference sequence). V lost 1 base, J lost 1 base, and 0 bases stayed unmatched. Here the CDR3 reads CASSQGLAGGTDTQYF. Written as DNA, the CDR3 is TGTGCCAGCAGCCAAGGACTAGCGGGGGGCACAGATACGCAGTATTTT.

The CDR3 spells CASSLTSGGYSYNEQFF. DNA of the CDR3: TGTGCCAGCAGCCTGACTAGCGGGGGATACTCCTACAATGAGCAGTTCTTC. The chain recombines TRBV5-4 with TRBJ2-1, with 12 bases that match TRBD2. V lost 4 bases and J lost 0; bases outside the gene matches: 5. CDR3 length: 17 residues. From germline, CDR1 is SGHNT and CDR2 YYREEE (reference sequence).

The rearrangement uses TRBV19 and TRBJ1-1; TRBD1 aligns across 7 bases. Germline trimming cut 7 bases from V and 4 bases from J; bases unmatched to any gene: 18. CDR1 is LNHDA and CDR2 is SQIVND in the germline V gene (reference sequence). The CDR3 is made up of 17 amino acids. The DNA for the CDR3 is TGTGCCAGTACAAAGCAGGGGGGAGTGCGTCAGATCACTGAAGCTTTCTTT. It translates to CASTKQGGVRQITEAFF.

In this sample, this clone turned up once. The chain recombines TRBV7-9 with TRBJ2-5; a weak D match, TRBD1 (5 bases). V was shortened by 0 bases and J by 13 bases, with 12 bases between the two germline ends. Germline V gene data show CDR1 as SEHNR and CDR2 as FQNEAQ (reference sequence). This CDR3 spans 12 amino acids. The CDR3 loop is CASSLAVGRGYF. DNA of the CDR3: TGTGCCAGCAGCTTAGCGGTGGGGCGAGGGTACTTC.

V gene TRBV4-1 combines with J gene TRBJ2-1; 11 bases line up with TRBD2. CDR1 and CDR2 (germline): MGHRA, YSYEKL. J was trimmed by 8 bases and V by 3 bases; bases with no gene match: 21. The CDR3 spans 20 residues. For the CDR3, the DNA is TGCGCCAGCAGCCACGAGACTAGCGGGGTTATCGGTTCATTATACGATGAGCAGTTCTTC. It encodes CASSHETSGVIGSLYDEQFF.

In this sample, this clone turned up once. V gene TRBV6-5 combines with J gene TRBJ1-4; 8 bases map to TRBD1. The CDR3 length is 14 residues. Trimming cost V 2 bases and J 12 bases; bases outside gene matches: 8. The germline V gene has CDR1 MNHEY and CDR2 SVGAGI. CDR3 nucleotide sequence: TGTGCCAGCAGTTACGACAGGGGATCCGGGGAACTGTTTTTT. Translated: CASSYDRGSGELFF.

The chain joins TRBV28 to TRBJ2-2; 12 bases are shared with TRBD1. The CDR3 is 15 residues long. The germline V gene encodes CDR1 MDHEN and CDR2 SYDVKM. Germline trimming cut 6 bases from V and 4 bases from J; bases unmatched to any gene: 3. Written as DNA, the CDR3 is TGTGCCAGCAGGGGACAGGGGGCCGGCACCGGGGAGCTGTTTTTT. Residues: CASRGQGAGTGELFF.

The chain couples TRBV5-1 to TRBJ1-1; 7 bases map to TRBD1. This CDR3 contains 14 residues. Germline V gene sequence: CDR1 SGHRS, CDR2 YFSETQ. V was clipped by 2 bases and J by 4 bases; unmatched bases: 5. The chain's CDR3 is CASSLIRGVTEAFF. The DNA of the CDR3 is TGCGCCAGCAGCTTAATCAGGGGGGTCACTGAAGCTTTCTTT. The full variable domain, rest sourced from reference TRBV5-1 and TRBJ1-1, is KAGVTQTPRYLIKTRGQQVTLSCSPISGHRSVSWYQQTPGQGLQFLFEYFSETQRNKGNFPGRFSGRQFSNSRSEMNVSTLELGDSALYLCASSLIRGVTEAFFGQGTRLTVV.

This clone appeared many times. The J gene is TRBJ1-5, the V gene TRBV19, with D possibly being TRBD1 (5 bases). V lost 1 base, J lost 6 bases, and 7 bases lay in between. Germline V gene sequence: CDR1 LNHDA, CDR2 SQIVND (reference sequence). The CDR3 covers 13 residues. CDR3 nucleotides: TGTGCCAGTAGTATAGGGGGCAGTCAGCCCCAGCATTTT. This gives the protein CASSIGGSQPQHF.

CDR3 residues: CASSGRMGQGASHEQYF. CDR3 sequence (DNA): TGTGCCAGCAGCGGGCGCATGGGACAGGGGGCGTCCCACGAGCAGTACTTC. V usage is TRBV21-1 and J usage is TRBJ2-7; the table gives TRBD1 as D, unverified against the DNA. TRBV21-1 is termed a pseudogene. This CDR3 comprises 17 residues.

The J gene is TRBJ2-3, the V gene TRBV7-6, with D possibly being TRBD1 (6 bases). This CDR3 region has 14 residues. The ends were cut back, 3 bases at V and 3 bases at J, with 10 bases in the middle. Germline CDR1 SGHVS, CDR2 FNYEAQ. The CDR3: CASSLLGQTDTQYF. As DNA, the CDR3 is TGTGCCAGCAGCTTGCTCGGACAGACAGATACGCAGTATTTT.

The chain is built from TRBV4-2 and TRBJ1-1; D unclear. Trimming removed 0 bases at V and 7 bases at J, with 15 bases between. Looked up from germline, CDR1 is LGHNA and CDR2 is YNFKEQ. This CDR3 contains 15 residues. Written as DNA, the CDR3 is TGTGCCAGCAGCCAAGAGTTAAGCCGGTACGATGAAGCTTTCTTT. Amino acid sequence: CASSQELSRYDEAFF.

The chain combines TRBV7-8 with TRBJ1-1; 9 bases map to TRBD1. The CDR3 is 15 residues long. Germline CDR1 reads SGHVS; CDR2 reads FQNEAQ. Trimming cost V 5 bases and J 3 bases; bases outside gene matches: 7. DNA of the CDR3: TGTGCCAGCAGCCTGAGACAGGGGGGAGACACTGAAGCTTTCTTT. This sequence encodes CASSLRQGGDTEAFF.

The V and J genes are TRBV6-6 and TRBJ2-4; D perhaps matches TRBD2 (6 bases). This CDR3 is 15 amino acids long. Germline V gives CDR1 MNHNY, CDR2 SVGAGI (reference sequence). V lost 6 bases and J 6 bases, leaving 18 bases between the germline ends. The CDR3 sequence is CASSPLEGTGNIQYF. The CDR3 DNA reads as TGTGCCAGCAGCCCCCTGGAGGGGACCGGAAACATTCAGTACTTC.

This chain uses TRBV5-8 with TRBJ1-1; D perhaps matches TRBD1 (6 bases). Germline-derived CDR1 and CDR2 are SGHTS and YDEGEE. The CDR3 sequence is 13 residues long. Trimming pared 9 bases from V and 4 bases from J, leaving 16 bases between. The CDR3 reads CATLTDRGTEAFF. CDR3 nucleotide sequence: TGTGCCACCCTCACGGACAGAGGCACTGAAGCTTTCTTT.

CDR3 bases: TGTGCCTGGAGTACTTCGGGGCCCCAGCATTTT. Protein: CAWSTSGPQHF. The chain joins TRBV30 to TRBJ1-5; no definite D call. The CDR3 runs to 11 residues. Per the germline V gene, CDR1 is GTSNPN and CDR2 is SVGIG (reference sequence). With 2 bases removed from V and 9 bases from J, the gap between germline ends came to 8 bases. Full variable domain (missing parts from reference TRBV30 and TRBJ1-5): SQTIHQWPATLVQPVGSPLSLECTVEGTSNPNLYWYRQAAGRGLQLLFYSVGIGQISSEVPQNLSASRPQDRQFILSSKKLLLSDSGFYLCAWSTSGPQHFGDGTRLSIL.

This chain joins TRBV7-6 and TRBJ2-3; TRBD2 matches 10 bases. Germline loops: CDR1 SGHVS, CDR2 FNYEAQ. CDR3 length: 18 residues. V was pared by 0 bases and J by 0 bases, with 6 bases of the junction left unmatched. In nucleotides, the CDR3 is TGTGCCAGCAGCTTAGCCAGGACTAGCGGTTCTAGCACAGATACGCAGTATTTT. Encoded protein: CASSLARTSGSSTDTQYF.

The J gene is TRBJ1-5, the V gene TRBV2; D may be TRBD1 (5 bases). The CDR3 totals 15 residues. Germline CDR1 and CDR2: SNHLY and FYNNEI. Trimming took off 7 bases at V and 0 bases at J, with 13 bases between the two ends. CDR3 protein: CASNFRQNSNQPQHF. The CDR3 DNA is TGTGCCAGCAATTTTCGACAGAATAGCAATCAGCCCCAGCATTTT. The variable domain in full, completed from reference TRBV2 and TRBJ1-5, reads EPEVTQTPSHQVTQMGQEVILRCVPISNHLYFYWYRQILGQKVEFLVSFYNNEISEKSEIFDDQFSVERPDGSNFTLKIRSTKLEDSAMYFCASNFRQNSNQPQHFGDGTRLSIL.

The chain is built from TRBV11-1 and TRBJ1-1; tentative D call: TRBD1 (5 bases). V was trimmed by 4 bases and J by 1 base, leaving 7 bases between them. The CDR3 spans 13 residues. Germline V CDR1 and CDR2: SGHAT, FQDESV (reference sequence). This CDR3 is CASSSGWNTEAFF. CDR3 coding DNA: TGTGCCAGCAGCTCAGGGTGGAACACTGAAGCTTTCTTT.

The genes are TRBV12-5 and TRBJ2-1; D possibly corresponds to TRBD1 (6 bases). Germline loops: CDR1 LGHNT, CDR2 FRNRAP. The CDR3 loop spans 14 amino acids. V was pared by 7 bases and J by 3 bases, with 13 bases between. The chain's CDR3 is CASAPQGNYNEQFF. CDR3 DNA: TGTGCTAGTGCCCCGCAGGGGAACTACAATGAGCAGTTCTTC. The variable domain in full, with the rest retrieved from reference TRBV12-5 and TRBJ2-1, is DARVTQTPRHKVTEMGQEVTMRCQPILGHNTVFWYRQTMMQGLELLAYFRNRAPLDDSGMPKDRFSAEMPDATLATLKIQPSEPRDSAVYFCASAPQGNYNEQFFGPGTRLTVL.

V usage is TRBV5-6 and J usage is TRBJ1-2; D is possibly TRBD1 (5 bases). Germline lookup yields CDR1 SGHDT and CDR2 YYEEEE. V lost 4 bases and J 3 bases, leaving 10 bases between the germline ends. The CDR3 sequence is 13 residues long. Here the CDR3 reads CASSPGEDYGYTF. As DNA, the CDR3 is TGTGCCAGCAGCCCGGGGGAGGACTATGGCTACACCTTC. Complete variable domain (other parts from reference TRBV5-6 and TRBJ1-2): DAGVTQSPTHLIKTRGQQVTLRCSPKSGHDTVSWYQQALGQGPQFIFQYYEEEERQRGNFPDRFSGHQFPNYSSELNVNALLLGDSALYLCASSPGEDYGYTFGSGTRLTVV.

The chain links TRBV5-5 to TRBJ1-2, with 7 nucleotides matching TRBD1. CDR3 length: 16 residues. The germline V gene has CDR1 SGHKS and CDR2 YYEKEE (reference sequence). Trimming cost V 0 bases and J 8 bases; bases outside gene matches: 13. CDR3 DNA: TGTGCCAGCAGCTTGGGGGCCCCCGGTCGAGGGGGCGGCTACACCTTC. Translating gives CASSLGAPGRGGGYTF.

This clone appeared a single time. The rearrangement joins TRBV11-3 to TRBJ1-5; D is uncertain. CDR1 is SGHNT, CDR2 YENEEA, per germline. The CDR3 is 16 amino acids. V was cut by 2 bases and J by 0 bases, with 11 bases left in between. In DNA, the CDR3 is TGTGCCAGCAGCTTAAAAACAGTCTATAGCAATCAGCCCCAGCATTTT. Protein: CASSLKTVYSNQPQHF.

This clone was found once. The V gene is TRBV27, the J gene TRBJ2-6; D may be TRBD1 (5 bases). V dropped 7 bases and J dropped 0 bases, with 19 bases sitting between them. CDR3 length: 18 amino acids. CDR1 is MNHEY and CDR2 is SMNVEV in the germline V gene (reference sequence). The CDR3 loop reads CASMKTGYDFSGANVLTF. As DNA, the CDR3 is TGTGCCAGCATGAAAACAGGCTACGATTTCTCTGGGGCCAACGTCCTGACTTTC.

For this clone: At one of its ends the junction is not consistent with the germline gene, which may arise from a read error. CDR3 amino acids: CASSIEGGRAGANVLTF. CDR3 nucleotides: TGCGCCAGTAGTATCGAGGGGGGGCGAGCTGGGGCCAACGTCCTGACTTTC. The V and J genes are TRBV19 and TRBJ2-6; D might be TRBD2 (7 bases). The CDR3 runs 17 residues. The germline gives CDR1 LNHDA, CDR2 SQIVND (reference sequence).

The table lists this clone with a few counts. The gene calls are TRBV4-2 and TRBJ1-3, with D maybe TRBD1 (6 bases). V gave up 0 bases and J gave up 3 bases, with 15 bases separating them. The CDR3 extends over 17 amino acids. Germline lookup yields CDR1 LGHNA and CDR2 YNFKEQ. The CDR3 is CASSQEGPGVGGNTIYF. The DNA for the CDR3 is TGTGCCAGCAGCCAAGAGGGCCCAGGGGTAGGTGGAAACACCATATATTTT.

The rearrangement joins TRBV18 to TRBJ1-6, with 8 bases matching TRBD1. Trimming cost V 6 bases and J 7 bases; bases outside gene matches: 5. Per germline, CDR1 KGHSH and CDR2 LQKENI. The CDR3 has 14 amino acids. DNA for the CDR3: TGTGCCAGCTCGAAGGACAGGGTGAATTCACCCCTCCACTTT. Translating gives CASSKDRVNSPLHF. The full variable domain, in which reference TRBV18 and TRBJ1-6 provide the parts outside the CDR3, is NAGVMQNPRHLVRRRGQEARLRCSPMKGHSHVYWYRQLPEEGLKFMVYLQKENIIDESGMPKERFSAEFPKEGPSILRIQQVVRGDSAAYFCASSKDRVNSPLHFGNGTRLTVT.

The CDR3: CASSRQENTEAFF. The CDR3 DNA reads TGTGCCAGTAGTAGGCAGGAAAATACTGAAGCTTTCTTT. The chain has TRBV19 and TRBJ1-1, with D hard to call. The ends were cut back, 4 bases at V and 5 bases at J, with 11 bases in the middle. In germline, CDR1 is LNHDA, CDR2 SQIVND (reference sequence). The CDR3 loop spans 13 amino acids.

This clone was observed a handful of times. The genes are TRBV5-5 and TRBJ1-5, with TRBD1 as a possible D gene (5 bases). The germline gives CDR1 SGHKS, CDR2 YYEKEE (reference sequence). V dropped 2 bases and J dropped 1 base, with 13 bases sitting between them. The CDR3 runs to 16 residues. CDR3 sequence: CASSFLAGLSNQPQHF. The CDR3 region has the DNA TGTGCCAGCAGCTTCTTGGCAGGGCTAAGCAATCAGCCCCAGCATTTT.

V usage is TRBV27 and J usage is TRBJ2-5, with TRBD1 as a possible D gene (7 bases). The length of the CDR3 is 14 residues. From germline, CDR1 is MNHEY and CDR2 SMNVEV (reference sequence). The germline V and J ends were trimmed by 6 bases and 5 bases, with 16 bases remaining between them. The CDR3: CASSDRVRGETQYF. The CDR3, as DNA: TGTGCCAGCAGCGACAGGGTTCGGGGGGAGACCCAGTACTTC.